This T cell receptor (beta chain) was obtained from a study of blood T cell repertoires in COVID-19. Measured with immunoSEQ multiplex PCR; TCRdb has only the in-frame clones, and not every one. Of approximately 140,000 clones in the sample, 70% to 90% were seen once. Germline assignment: CDR1 SGDLS and CDR2 YYNGEE. The CDR3 loop spans 15 amino acids. The V gene lost 0 bases and the J gene lost 6 bases, with 13 bases spanning the gap. This clone occurred a few times. The chain has TRBV9 and TRBJ2-1, with a weak D call TRBD1 (5 bases). The sequence derives from a woman in her forties with active or convalescent COVID-19. The sequencing sample was made of peripheral blood. CDR3 protein: CASSVAREWRNEQFF. For the CDR3, the DNA is TGTGCCAGCAGCGTAGCCAGGGAATGGCGCAATGAGCAGTTCTTC.